This is a list of T cell receptor beta chains from one sample in a study of early T cells in non-severe SARS-CoV-2 infection. TCRdb re-analysed the 5' RACE reads in MiXCR, keeping a single row per CDR3 protein. The sample has roughly 56,000 distinct CDR3 sequences, more than 12% seen once. The sample consisted of whole blood, taken at baseline. These receptors all come from an adult who was a healthcare worker with PCR-confirmed SARS-CoV-2 infection or an uninfected control (not recorded which). Each CDR3 is given with its conserved first and last residue. Fields, in order: CDR3 protein, CDR3 DNA, clone size, J gene, V gene, D gene. D genes are given only for firm matches. Part of the rows lack a size; the others show once, few, many or a class for expanded clones.

CDR3aa: CSAPGQGEVEQYF
CDR3nt: TGCAGTGCGCCGGGACAGGGGGAAGTCGAGCAGTACTTC
abundance: -
j_gene: TRBJ2-7
v_gene: TRBV20-1
d_gene: TRBD1

CDR3aa: CASSLAGLGSPLHF
CDR3nt: TGTGCCAGCAGTTTGGCGGGGTTGGGATCACCCCTCCACTTT
abundance: many
j_gene: TRBJ1-6
v_gene: TRBV12-3/TRBV12-4
d_gene: -

CDR3aa: CAIRAGGPLNEQFF
CDR3nt: TGTGCCATACGGGCGGGAGGTCCCCTCAATGAGCAGTTCTTC
abundance: -
j_gene: TRBJ2-1
v_gene: TRBV10-3
d_gene: TRBD2

CDR3aa: CSARDFRGRNGYTF
CDR3nt: TGCAGTGCTAGAGATTTCCGGGGGCGGAACGGCTACACCTTC
abundance: -
j_gene: TRBJ1-2
v_gene: TRBV20-1
d_gene: -

CDR3aa: CASSSVVRALPGTDTQYF
CDR3nt: TGCGCCAGCAGCTCCGTGGTCCGGGCGCTCCCCGGCACAGATACGCAGTATTTT
abundance: -
j_gene: TRBJ2-3
v_gene: TRBV5-1
d_gene: -

CDR3aa: CASRGYEQFF
CDR3nt: TGCGCCAGCAGGGGGTATGAGCAGTTCTTC
abundance: -
j_gene: TRBJ2-1
v_gene: TRBV5-1
d_gene: -

CDR3aa: CASSRGLAANTGELFF
CDR3nt: TGTGCCAGCAGCCGCGGACTAGCGGCCAACACCGGGGAGCTGTTTTTT
abundance: -
j_gene: TRBJ2-2
v_gene: TRBV7-6
d_gene: TRBD2

CDR3aa: CASSFETSRGTNEKLFF
CDR3nt: TGTGCCAGCAGCTTTGAAACGTCGCGAGGAACTAATGAAAAACTGTTTTTT
abundance: -
j_gene: TRBJ1-4
v_gene: TRBV7-9
d_gene: -

CDR3aa: CASSLGVMTGINEQFF
CDR3nt: TGCGCCAGCAGCTTGGGGGTAATGACAGGGATAAATGAGCAGTTCTTC
abundance: few
j_gene: TRBJ2-1
v_gene: TRBV5-1
d_gene: TRBD1

CDR3aa: CASSLDSQGGTEAFF
CDR3nt: TGTGCCAGCAGCTTAGATAGTCAGGGAGGGACTGAAGCTTTCTTT
abundance: -
j_gene: TRBJ1-1
v_gene: TRBV11-2
d_gene: -

CDR3aa: CASSSQETYEQYF
CDR3nt: TGTGCCAGTAGTTCACAGGAGACTTACGAGCAGTACTTC
abundance: -
j_gene: TRBJ2-7
v_gene: TRBV19
d_gene: -

CDR3aa: CAIRGGNRQNYEQYF
CDR3nt: TGTGCCATCAGAGGGGGGAACCGACAGAACTACGAGCAGTACTTC
abundance: many
j_gene: TRBJ2-7
v_gene: TRBV10-3
d_gene: -

CDR3aa: CASSDSGGTGELFF
CDR3nt: TGCGCCAGCAGTGATAGCGGGGGGACCGGGGAGCTGTTTTTT
abundance: -
j_gene: TRBJ2-2
v_gene: TRBV10-1
d_gene: TRBD2

CDR3aa: CASSEFPQEVTQPQHF
CDR3nt: TGTGCCAGCAGTGAGTTTCCCCAAGAAGTAACTCAGCCCCAGCATTTT
abundance: many
j_gene: TRBJ1-5
v_gene: TRBV6-1
d_gene: -

CDR3aa: CASSYAPRDSQFF
CDR3nt: TGTGCCAGCAGCTATGCCCCGCGGGACTCCCAGTTCTTC
abundance: -
j_gene: TRBJ2-1
v_gene: TRBV7-3
d_gene: -

CDR3aa: CASSRRVGGAYGYTF
CDR3nt: TGTGCCAGCAGCCGTCGGGTAGGGGGCGCGTATGGCTACACCTTC
abundance: -
j_gene: TRBJ1-2
v_gene: TRBV28
d_gene: TRBD1

CDR3aa: CASKENPSTDTQYF
CDR3nt: TGTGCCAGCAAAGAGAACCCTAGCACAGATACGCAGTATTTT
abundance: many
j_gene: TRBJ2-3
v_gene: TRBV6-4
d_gene: -

CDR3aa: CSARKQGNQPQHF
CDR3nt: TGCAGTGCTAGAAAGCAGGGTAATCAGCCCCAGCATTTT
abundance: -
j_gene: TRBJ1-5
v_gene: TRBV20-1
d_gene: -

CDR3aa: CASSPGQGAYEQYF
CDR3nt: TGCGCCAGCAGCCCGGGACAGGGGGCATACGAGCAGTACTTC
abundance: few
j_gene: TRBJ2-7
v_gene: TRBV4-1
d_gene: TRBD1

CDR3aa: CASSTRLAGRDYNEQFF
CDR3nt: TGTGCCAGCAGCACCCGGCTAGCGGGGAGAGACTACAATGAGCAGTTCTTC
abundance: few
j_gene: TRBJ2-1
v_gene: TRBV7-8
d_gene: TRBD2

CDR3aa: CASSLEYGGFVREQYF
CDR3nt: TGTGCCAGCAGCTTGGAATACGGGGGGTTTGTTCGCGAGCAGTACTTC
abundance: medium-sized
j_gene: TRBJ2-7
v_gene: TRBV5-5
d_gene: TRBD2

CDR3aa: CAWGTGPYNEQFF
CDR3nt: TGTGCCTGGGGAACGGGGCCTTACAATGAGCAGTTCTTC
abundance: -
j_gene: TRBJ2-1
v_gene: TRBV30
d_gene: -

CDR3aa: CASSPSQGTNTEAFF
CDR3nt: TGTGCCAGCAGCCCTTCACAGGGGACGAACACTGAAGCTTTCTTT
abundance: many
j_gene: TRBJ1-1
v_gene: TRBV11-2
d_gene: TRBD1

CDR3aa: CASSLVGSRIYEQYF
CDR3nt: TGTGCCAGCAGTTTAGTAGGCTCTAGAATCTACGAGCAGTACTTC
abundance: -
j_gene: TRBJ2-7
v_gene: TRBV12-3/TRBV12-4
d_gene: -

CDR3aa: CASSSGNTEAFF
CDR3nt: TGTGCCAGCAGTTCTGGGAACACTGAAGCTTTCTTT
abundance: -
j_gene: TRBJ1-1
v_gene: TRBV12-3/TRBV12-4
d_gene: -

CDR3aa: CSASRGPRSDTQYF
CDR3nt: TGCAGTGCTAGCAGGGGGCCTAGGTCAGATACGCAGTATTTT
abundance: -
j_gene: TRBJ2-3
v_gene: TRBV20-1
d_gene: TRBD1

CDR3aa: CASSYSSGANTDTQYF
CDR3nt: TGTGCCAGCAGTTACTCATCGGGGGCGAACACAGATACGCAGTATTTT
abundance: -
j_gene: TRBJ2-3
v_gene: TRBV6-5
d_gene: -

CDR3aa: CASPLRGVPTPSYEQYF
CDR3nt: TGTGCCAGTCCACTACGAGGGGTACCAACCCCATCCTACGAGCAGTACTTC
abundance: few
j_gene: TRBJ2-7
v_gene: TRBV14
d_gene: -

CDR3aa: CASSLRGSYEQYF
CDR3nt: TGTGCCAGCAGTTTGCGGGGCTCCTACGAGCAGTACTTC
abundance: -
j_gene: TRBJ2-7
v_gene: TRBV6-2/TRBV6-3
d_gene: -

CDR3aa: CASSLTPGQARTDTQYF
CDR3nt: TGTGCCAGCAGTTTAACGCCCGGACAGGCCCGCACAGATACGCAGTATTTT
abundance: -
j_gene: TRBJ2-3
v_gene: TRBV28
d_gene: TRBD1

CDR3aa: CAWSPTGWENSPLHF
CDR3nt: TGTGCCTGGAGCCCGACAGGGTGGGAAAATTCACCCCTCCACTTT
abundance: many
j_gene: TRBJ1-6
v_gene: TRBV30
d_gene: TRBD1

CDR3aa: CASSLGSGVSTDTQYF
CDR3nt: TGTGCCAGCAGCTTAGGTAGCGGGGTAAGCACAGATACGCAGTATTTT
abundance: -
j_gene: TRBJ2-3
v_gene: TRBV7-2
d_gene: TRBD2

CDR3aa: CSARALAGGPIHEQYF
CDR3nt: TGCAGTGCTAGGGCCTTGGCGGGGGGGCCTATCCACGAGCAGTACTTC
abundance: -
j_gene: TRBJ2-7
v_gene: TRBV20-1
d_gene: TRBD2

CDR3aa: CASSPGTDYGYTF
CDR3nt: TGTGCCAGCTCACCGGGGACCGACTATGGCTACACCTTC
abundance: -
j_gene: TRBJ1-2
v_gene: TRBV18
d_gene: -

CDR3aa: CASSDGTSANEQFF
CDR3nt: TGTGCCAGCAGTGACGGGACTAGCGCCAATGAGCAGTTCTTC
abundance: -
j_gene: TRBJ2-1
v_gene: TRBV6-4
d_gene: TRBD2

CDR3aa: CATRNRELVLHF
CDR3nt: TGTGCCACCAGGAACAGGGAGTTGGTCCTCCACTTT
abundance: -
j_gene: TRBJ1-6
v_gene: TRBV6-6
d_gene: -

CDR3aa: CASEPLRGRGLLGGNEQFF
CDR3nt: TGCGCCAGCGAACCTCTCCGTGGCCGGGGTCTTTTAGGGGGCAATGAGCAGTTCTTC
abundance: few
j_gene: TRBJ2-1
v_gene: TRBV25-1
d_gene: -

CDR3aa: CASREGTANTEAFF
CDR3nt: TGCGCCAGCAGGGAAGGGACAGCGAACACTGAAGCTTTCTTT
abundance: -
j_gene: TRBJ1-1
v_gene: TRBV5-1
d_gene: TRBD1

CDR3aa: CASSRTDSYEQYF
CDR3nt: TGTGCCAGCAGCCGGACGGATTCCTACGAGCAGTACTTC
abundance: -
j_gene: TRBJ2-7
v_gene: TRBV11-2
d_gene: -

CDR3aa: CASSPEGAYEQYF
CDR3nt: TGTGCCAGCAGTCCCGAGGGGGCCTACGAGCAGTACTTC
abundance: few
j_gene: TRBJ2-7
v_gene: TRBV12-3/TRBV12-4
d_gene: -

CDR3aa: CSALGHLSTDTQYF
CDR3nt: TGCAGTGCACTCGGACACCTGAGCACAGATACGCAGTATTTT
abundance: -
j_gene: TRBJ2-3
v_gene: TRBV20-1
d_gene: -

CDR3aa: CAIAEGSYNEQFF
CDR3nt: TGTGCCATCGCCGAGGGCTCCTACAATGAGCAGTTCTTC
abundance: many
j_gene: TRBJ2-1
v_gene: TRBV10-3
d_gene: -

CDR3aa: CASSSPSGSDSYEQYF
CDR3nt: TGTGCCAGCAGCTCCCCTAGCGGGAGCGATTCCTACGAGCAGTACTTC
abundance: -
j_gene: TRBJ2-7
v_gene: TRBV13
d_gene: TRBD2

CDR3aa: CSASPQNNEQFF
CDR3nt: TGCAGTGCTAGTCCCCAGAACAATGAGCAGTTCTTC
abundance: few
j_gene: TRBJ2-1
v_gene: TRBV20-1
d_gene: -

CDR3aa: CASSQGLGVNIQYF
CDR3nt: TGTGCCAGCAGCCAAGGCTTGGGGGTGAACATTCAGTACTTC
abundance: -
j_gene: TRBJ2-4
v_gene: TRBV3-1
d_gene: -

CDR3aa: CASSPHEGSEQYF
CDR3nt: TGTGCCAGCAGCCCCCATGAGGGATCCGAGCAGTACTTC
abundance: -
j_gene: TRBJ2-7
v_gene: TRBV9
d_gene: -

CDR3aa: CASSVDQGGNQPQHF
CDR3nt: TGTGCCAGCAGTGTAGACCAGGGAGGCAATCAGCCCCAGCATTTT
abundance: -
j_gene: TRBJ1-5
v_gene: TRBV2
d_gene: -

CDR3aa: CASSHPAGRRYNEQFF
CDR3nt: TGTGCCAGCAGTCACCCTGCCGGGCGTCGGTACAATGAGCAGTTCTTC
abundance: many
j_gene: TRBJ2-1
v_gene: TRBV14
d_gene: -

CDR3aa: CASSVSYEQYF
CDR3nt: TGTGCCAGCAGCGTTTCCTACGAGCAGTACTTC
abundance: -
j_gene: TRBJ2-7
v_gene: TRBV14
d_gene: -

CDR3aa: CASEPGGRGTDTQYF
CDR3nt: TGTGCCAGCGAGCCAGGAGGGAGGGGGACAGATACGCAGTATTTT
abundance: -
j_gene: TRBJ2-3
v_gene: TRBV3-1
d_gene: -

CDR3aa: CASSGLAGADTQYF
CDR3nt: TGCGCCAGCAGTGGACTAGCGGGAGCGGATACGCAGTATTTT
abundance: many
j_gene: TRBJ2-3
v_gene: TRBV10-1
d_gene: TRBD2

CDR3aa: CSALGREGVQPQHF
CDR3nt: TGCAGTGCGCTGGGCAGGGAGGGTGTTCAGCCCCAGCATTTT
abundance: few
j_gene: TRBJ1-5
v_gene: TRBV20-1
d_gene: -

CDR3aa: CASSLERGREQFF
CDR3nt: TGTGCCAGCAGCTTAGAACGGGGCCGTGAGCAGTTCTTC
abundance: -
j_gene: TRBJ2-1
v_gene: TRBV11-3
d_gene: -

CDR3aa: CASGALAGGKTQYF
CDR3nt: TGTGCCAGCGGGGCTTTAGCGGGAGGAAAGACCCAGTACTTC
abundance: few
j_gene: TRBJ2-5
v_gene: TRBV12-3/TRBV12-4
d_gene: TRBD2

CDR3aa: CASSLTGTSINEQYF
CDR3nt: TGTGCCAGCAGTTTGACCGGGACTAGTATCAACGAGCAGTACTTC
abundance: -
j_gene: TRBJ2-7
v_gene: TRBV12-3/TRBV12-4
d_gene: TRBD2